The T cell receptor beta chain under discussion was sequenced for a study of blood T cell repertoires in COVID-19. The overall study: Spain, Italy and the United States supplied samples that represented acute and convalescent COVID-19. T cells, B-cell-depleted T cells, or PBMCs supplied cDNA or gDNA.

In the original workflow: The assay estimated nucleated cells by amplifying reference gene primers. The assay was immunoSEQ multiplex PCR, and TCRdb's table has in-frame clones only and misses some. That table furnishes V, J and clone size, whereas the DNA furnished D and trimming. Among roughly 390,000 clones listed, less than 85% were seen once. The germline gives CDR1 MDHEN, CDR2 SYDVKM. The CDR3 length is 16 residues. V was cut by 3 bases and J by 6 bases, with 18 bases left in between. The rearrangement joins TRBV28 to TRBJ1-5, with TRBD1 as a possible D gene (5 bases). The sample consisted of peripheral blood. The receptor comes from a woman between 18 and 29 years old with acute or convalescent COVID-19. The CDR3 DNA sequence: TGTGCCAGCAGTTTTGCTGGACTTGGAGGGGTTCAGCCCCAGCATTTT. Its translation is CASSFAGLGGVQPQHF.